The 8 T cell receptor beta chains presented below share a single source sample, sequenced in a study of shared clonotypes between healthy human individuals. This table comes from immunoSEQ multiplex PCR, and its TCRdb copy is limited to in-frame clones, with some not included. Here the sample spans about 2.1 million clones, about 92% being singletons. Terminally differentiated effector memory CD45RA+ cells were left out of the naive CD8 fraction, which was CD45RO-negative and positively selected for CCR7. The sequencing sample was made of naive CD8+ T cells from PBMCs. All receptors derive from a man between 18 and 35 years old in good health. Some clones in this sample may be carry-over from other donors' samples.

The chain combines TRBV29-1 with TRBJ2-3; unclear D gene. Trimming shortened V by 6 bases and J by 0 bases, and 7 bases separated the two germline ends. The CDR3 runs to 12 residues. Germline lookup yields CDR1 SQVTM and CDR2 ANQGSEA. The CDR3 spells CSVLPSTDTQYF. The CDR3 DNA reads TGCAGCGTCCTCCCCAGCACAGATACGCAGTATTTT.

Note on this clone: Other DNA variants within this sample encode the same CDR3. The chain recombines TRBV4-1 with TRBJ1-5; no firm D call. V was trimmed by 3 bases and J by 1 base, leaving 7 bases between them. The germline V gene has CDR1 MGHRA and CDR2 YSYEKL. The CDR3 is 14 amino acids. The CDR3 loop is CASSQGISNQPQHF. The CDR3 bases are TGCGCCAGCAGCCAGGGGATCAGCAATCAGCCCCAGCATTTT.

This chain uses TRBV19 with TRBJ2-7; 11 nucleotides align to TRBD1. Germline CDR1 LNHDA, CDR2 SQIVND (reference sequence). CDR3 size: 16 residues. V was clipped by 7 bases and J by 1 base; unmatched bases: 9. The CDR3 DNA sequence: TGTGCCAGTACTGGGACAGGGGGAAGCTATTCCTACGAGCAGTACTTC. Translation: CASTGTGGSYSYEQYF.

The chain joins TRBV5-1 to TRBJ2-7; 8 nucleotides align to TRBD1. V gave up 4 bases and J gave up 4 bases; unmatched junction bases: 7. The CDR3 has 14 residues. Germline V lookup: CDR1 SGHRS, CDR2 YFSETQ. The CDR3 nucleotides are TGCGCCAGCAGCAGGACAGGGCAAGTTTACGAGCAGTACTTC. It is translated as CASSRTGQVYEQYF. Supplemented by reference TRBV5-1 and TRBJ2-7, the full variable domain reads KAGVTQTPRYLIKTRGQQVTLSCSPISGHRSVSWYQQTPGQGLQFLFEYFSETQRNKGNFPGRFSGRQFSNSRSEMNVSTLELGDSALYLCASSRTGQVYEQYFGPGTRLTVT.

The chain uses TRBV25-1 and TRBJ2-5; possibly TRBD1 for D (5 bases). Germline V gives CDR1 MGHDK, CDR2 SYGVNS. The CDR3 spans 15 residues. The V gene lost 1 base and the J gene lost 4 bases, with 13 bases spanning the gap. The chain's CDR3 is CASSEFSGFGETQYF. The CDR3 DNA reads TGTGCCAGCAGTGAATTTTCAGGGTTCGGAGAGACCCAGTACTTC.

The V gene is TRBV19, the J gene TRBJ1-1, with D uncertain. V shed 6 bases and J shed 1 base, with 12 bases lying between them. Germline CDR1 and CDR2: LNHDA and SQIVND (reference sequence). The CDR3 sequence is 14 residues long. Here the CDR3 reads CASRIRVRNTEAFF. CDR3 DNA sequence: TGTGCCAGTAGAATCAGAGTCCGGAACACTGAAGCTTTCTTT.

Concerning this clone itself: Sequence at one end of the junction differs from germline and may be a read error. This chain uses TRBV6-5 with TRBJ1-1; D gene uncertain. The germline CDR1 and CDR2 sequences are MNHEY and SVGAGI. The CDR3 has 15 residues. CDR3 amino acids: CASSRTTGWNTGAFF. The CDR3 DNA is TGTGCCAGCAGTAGGACCACGGGGTGGAACACTGGAGCTTTCTTT.

The V call is TRBV7-2, the J call TRBJ2-7; TRBD2 aligns across 11 bases. There are 16 residues in the CDR3. Germline CDR1 reads SGHTA; CDR2 reads FQGNSA. After removal of 5 bases from V and 0 bases from J, the junction contained 6 bases not matched to a gene. The CDR3 DNA follows: TGTGCCAGCAGCGGCCCTAGCGGGAGGCACTCCTACGAGCAGTACTTC. Translation: CASSGPSGRHSYEQYF. Variable domain in full (rest from reference TRBV7-2 and TRBJ2-7): GAGVSQSPSNKVTEKGKDVELRCDPISGHTALYWYRQSLGQGLEFLIYFQGNSAPDKSGLPSDRFSAERTGGSVSTLTIQRTQQEDSAVYLCASSGPSGRHSYEQYFGPGTRLTVT.